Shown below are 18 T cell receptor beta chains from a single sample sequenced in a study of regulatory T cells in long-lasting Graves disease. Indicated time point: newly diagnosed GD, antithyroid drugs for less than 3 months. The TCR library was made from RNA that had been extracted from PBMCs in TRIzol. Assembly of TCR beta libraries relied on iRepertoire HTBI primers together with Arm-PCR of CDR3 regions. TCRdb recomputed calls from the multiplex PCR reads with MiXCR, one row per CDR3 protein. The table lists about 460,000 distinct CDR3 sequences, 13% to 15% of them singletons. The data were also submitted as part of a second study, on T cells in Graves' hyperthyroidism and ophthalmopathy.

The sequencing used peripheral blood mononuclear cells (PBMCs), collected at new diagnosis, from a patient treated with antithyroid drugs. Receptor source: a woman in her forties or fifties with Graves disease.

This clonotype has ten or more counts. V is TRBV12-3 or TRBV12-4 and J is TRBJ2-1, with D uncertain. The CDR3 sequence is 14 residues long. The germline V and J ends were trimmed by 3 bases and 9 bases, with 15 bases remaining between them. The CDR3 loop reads CASSLATTYGEQFF. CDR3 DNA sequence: TGTGCCAGCAGTTTGGCTACCACATACGGTGAGCAGTTCTTC.

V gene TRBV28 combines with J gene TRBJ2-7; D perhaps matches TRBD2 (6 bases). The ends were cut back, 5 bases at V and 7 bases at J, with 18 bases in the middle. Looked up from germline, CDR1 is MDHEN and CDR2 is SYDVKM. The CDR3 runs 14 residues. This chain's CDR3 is CASSTSGTRGEQYF. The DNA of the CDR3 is TGTGCCAGCAGTACTTCCGGGACTCGCGGGGAGCAGTACTTC.

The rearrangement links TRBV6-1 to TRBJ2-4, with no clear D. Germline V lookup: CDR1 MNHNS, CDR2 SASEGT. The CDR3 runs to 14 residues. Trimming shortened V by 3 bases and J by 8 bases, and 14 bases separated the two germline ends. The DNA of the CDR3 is TGTGCCAGCAGTGACCTGGAGAGAAGGGACATTCAGTACTTC. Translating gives CASSDLERRDIQYF.

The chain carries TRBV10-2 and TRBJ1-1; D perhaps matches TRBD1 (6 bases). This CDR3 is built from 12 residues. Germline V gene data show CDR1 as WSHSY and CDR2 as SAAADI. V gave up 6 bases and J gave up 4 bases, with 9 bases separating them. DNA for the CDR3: TGCGCCAGCAGCCGGACAGCCACTGAAGCTTTCTTT. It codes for CASSRTATEAFF.

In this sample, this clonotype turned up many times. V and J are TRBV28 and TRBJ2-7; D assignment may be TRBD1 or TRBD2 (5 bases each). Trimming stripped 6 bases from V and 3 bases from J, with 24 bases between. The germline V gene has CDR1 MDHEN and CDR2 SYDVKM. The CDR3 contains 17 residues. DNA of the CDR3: TGTGCCAGCAGCGCTGGGACCCGAAGTGGGTGGGGCTACGAGCAGTACTTC. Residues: CASSAGTRSGWGYEQYF.

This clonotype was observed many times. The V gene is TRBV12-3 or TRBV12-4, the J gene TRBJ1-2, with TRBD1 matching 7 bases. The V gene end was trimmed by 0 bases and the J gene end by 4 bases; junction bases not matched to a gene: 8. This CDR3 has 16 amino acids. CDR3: CASSLAGRGTVYGYTF. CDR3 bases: TGTGCCAGCAGTTTAGCGGGCAGGGGGACGGTCTATGGCTACACCTTC.

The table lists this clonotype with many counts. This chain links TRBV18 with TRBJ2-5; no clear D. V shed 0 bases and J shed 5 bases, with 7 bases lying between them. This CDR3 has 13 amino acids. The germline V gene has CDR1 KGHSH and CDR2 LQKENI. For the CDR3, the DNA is TGTGCCAGCTCACCACCGACCCAGGAGACCCAGTACTTC. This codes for CASSPPTQETQYF.

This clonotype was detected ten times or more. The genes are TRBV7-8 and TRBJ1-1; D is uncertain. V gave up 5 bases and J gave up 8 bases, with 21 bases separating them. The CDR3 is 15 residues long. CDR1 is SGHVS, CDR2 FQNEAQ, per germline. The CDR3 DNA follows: TGTGCCAGCAGCCTTCTAGAGGGTTACGGTTCCGAAGCTTTCTTT. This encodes CASSLLEGYGSEAFF.

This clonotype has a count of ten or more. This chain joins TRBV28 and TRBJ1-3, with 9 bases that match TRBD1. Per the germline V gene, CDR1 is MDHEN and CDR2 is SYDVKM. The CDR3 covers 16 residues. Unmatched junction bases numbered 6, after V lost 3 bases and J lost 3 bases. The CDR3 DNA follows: TGTGCCAGCAGTTTCGGGGACAGGGTGCATGGAAACACCATATATTTT. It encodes CASSFGDRVHGNTIYF.

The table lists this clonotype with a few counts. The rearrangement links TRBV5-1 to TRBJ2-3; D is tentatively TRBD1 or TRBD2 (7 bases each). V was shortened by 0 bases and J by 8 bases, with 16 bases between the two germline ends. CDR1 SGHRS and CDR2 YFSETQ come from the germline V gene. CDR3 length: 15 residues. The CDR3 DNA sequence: TGCGCCAGCAGCTTGGCCCTCACAGGGGAGGGTACGCAGTATTTT. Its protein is CASSLALTGEGTQYF.

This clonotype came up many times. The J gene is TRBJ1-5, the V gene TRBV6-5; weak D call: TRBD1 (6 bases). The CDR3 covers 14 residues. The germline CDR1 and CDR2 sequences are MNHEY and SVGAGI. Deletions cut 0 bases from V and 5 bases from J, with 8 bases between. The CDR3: CASSYSGGDQPQHF. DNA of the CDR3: TGTGCCAGCAGTTACTCGGGGGGCGATCAGCCCCAGCATTTT.

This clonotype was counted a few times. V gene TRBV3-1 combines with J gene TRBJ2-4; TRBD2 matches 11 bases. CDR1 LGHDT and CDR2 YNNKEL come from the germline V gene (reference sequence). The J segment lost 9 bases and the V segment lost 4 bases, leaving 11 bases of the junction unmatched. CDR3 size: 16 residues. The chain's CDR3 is CASSPQALAGEGIQYF. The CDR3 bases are TGTGCCAGCAGCCCACAGGCACTAGCGGGAGAGGGCATTCAGTACTTC.

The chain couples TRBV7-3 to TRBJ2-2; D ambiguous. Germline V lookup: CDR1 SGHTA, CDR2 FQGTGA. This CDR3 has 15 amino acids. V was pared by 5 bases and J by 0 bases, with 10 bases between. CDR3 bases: TGTGCCAGCAGCCCATACTACCCGAACACCGGGGAGCTGTTTTTT. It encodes CASSPYYPNTGELFF.

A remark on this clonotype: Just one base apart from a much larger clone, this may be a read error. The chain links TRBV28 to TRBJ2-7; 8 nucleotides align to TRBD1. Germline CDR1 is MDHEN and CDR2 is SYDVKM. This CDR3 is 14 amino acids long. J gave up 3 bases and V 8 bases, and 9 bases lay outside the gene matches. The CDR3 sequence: CASGHLGQVYEQYF. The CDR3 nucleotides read TGTGCCAGCGGCCATCTGGGACAGGTCTACGAGCAGTACTTC.

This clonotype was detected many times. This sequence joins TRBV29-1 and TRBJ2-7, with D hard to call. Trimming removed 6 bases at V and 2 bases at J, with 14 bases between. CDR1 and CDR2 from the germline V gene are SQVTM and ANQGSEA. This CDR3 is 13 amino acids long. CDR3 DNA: TGCAGCGTCCGCTCTCCAGACACCTACGAGCAGTACTTC. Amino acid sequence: CSVRSPDTYEQYF.

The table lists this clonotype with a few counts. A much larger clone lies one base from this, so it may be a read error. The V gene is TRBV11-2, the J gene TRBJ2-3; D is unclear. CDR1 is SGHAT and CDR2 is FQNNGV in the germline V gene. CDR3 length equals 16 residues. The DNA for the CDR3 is TGTGCCAGCAGCCCGAATGTTGTCAGAGACGAAAATACGCGGTATTTT. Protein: CASSPNVVRDENTRYF.

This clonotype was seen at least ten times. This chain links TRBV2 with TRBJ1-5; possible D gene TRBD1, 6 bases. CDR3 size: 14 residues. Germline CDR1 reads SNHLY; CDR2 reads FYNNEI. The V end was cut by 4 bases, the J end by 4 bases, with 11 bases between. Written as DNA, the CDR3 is TGTGCCAGCAGTGCTTGGGACACTAATCAGCCCCAGCATTTT. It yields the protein CASSAWDTNQPQHF.

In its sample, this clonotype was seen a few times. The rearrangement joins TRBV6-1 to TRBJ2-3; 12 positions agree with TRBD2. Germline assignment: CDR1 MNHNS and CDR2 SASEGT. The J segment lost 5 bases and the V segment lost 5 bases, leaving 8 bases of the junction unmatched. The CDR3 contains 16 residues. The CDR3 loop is CASSPRLAGVIDTQYF. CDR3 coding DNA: TGTGCCAGCAGTCCTAGACTAGCGGGAGTGATAGATACGCAGTATTTT.